The 19 T cell receptor beta chains listed next were all sequenced from one sample in a study of T cell repertoires in cytomegalovirus infection. TCRdb reprocessed the reads via MiXCR and lists one record per CDR3 protein. Among about 250,000 distinct CDR3 sequences, around 6.4% were seen once, and the ten largest hold around 6%. The sequenced material came from PBMCs. The receptors come from a human donor in good health (CMV status not recorded). Some clones in this sample may be carry-over from other donors' samples.

This clonotype was seen at least ten times. The CDR3: CASSRPERRGEQYF. The CDR3 nucleotides are TGTGCCAGCTCGCGCCCCGAGAGACGAGGCGAGCAGTACTTC. V and J are TRBV18 and TRBJ2-7; D uncertain. V lost 6 bases and J 6 bases, leaving 18 bases between the germline ends. The CDR3 consists of 14 residues. Germline V gene lookup returns CDR1 KGHSH and CDR2 LQKENI.

This clonotype was detected many times. The gene calls are TRBV29-1 and TRBJ2-5; perhaps TRBD1 as D (6 bases). Trimming removed 4 bases at V and 3 bases at J, with 9 bases between. The CDR3 spans 12 residues. Germline values: CDR1 SQVTM, CDR2 ANQGSEA. CDR3 bases: TGCAGCGTTGGGCAGGGGAAAGAGACCCAGTACTTC. This encodes CSVGQGKETQYF.

The chain links TRBV28 to TRBJ2-2; D possibly uses TRBD1 or TRBD2 (5 bases each). The CDR3 sequence is 16 residues long. The germline V gene has CDR1 MDHEN and CDR2 SYDVKM. The V and J ends lost 6 bases and 1 base respectively, with 15 bases between them. The CDR3: CASRTRDAGNTGELFF. The CDR3 DNA reads TGTGCCAGCAGAACCCGGGACGCGGGGAACACCGGGGAGCTGTTTTTT.

In this sample, this clonotype turned up a few times. The chain uses TRBV4-3 and TRBJ1-4, with a tentative D call TRBD1 (5 bases). In germline, CDR1 is LGHNA, CDR2 YSLEER. This CDR3 is built from 15 residues. Trimming cost V 1 base and J 8 bases, with 14 bases left between them. CDR3: CASSQAGTWGEKLFF. The CDR3 DNA reads TGCGCCAGCAGCCAAGCCGGGACGTGGGGAGAAAAACTGTTTTTT.

This clonotype was seen at least ten times. The rearrangement uses TRBV7-2 and TRBJ1-6, with a possible D match to TRBD1 (6 bases). V was clipped by 1 base and J by 6 bases, with 19 bases between them. Per the germline V gene, CDR1 is SGHTA and CDR2 is FQGNSA. The CDR3 sequence is 18 residues long. CDR3 sequence reads: CASSLVSRMAGANSPLHF. Here the CDR3 DNA reads TGTGCCAGCAGCTTAGTATCCCGTATGGCAGGGGCTAATTCACCCCTCCACTTT.

This clonotype was seen ten or more times. The V gene is TRBV19, the J gene TRBJ1-5, with 7 bases identical to TRBD1. The CDR3 runs 15 residues. The V gene's germline CDR1 is LNHDA and CDR2 SQIVND (reference sequence). Trimming took 4 bases from V and 7 from J; bases not matched to a gene: 10. The CDR3 is CASSTTGAPGQPQHF. The CDR3 DNA reads as TGTGCCAGTAGTACCACAGGGGCGCCAGGACAGCCCCAGCATTTT.

This clonotype was found many times. The chain couples TRBV7-2 to TRBJ2-7; 7 nucleotides agree with TRBD1. CDR3 length: 12 residues. Per the germline V gene, CDR1 is SGHTA and CDR2 is FQGNSA. Trimming removed 5 bases from V and 9 bases from J; junction bases left unmatched: 7. The CDR3 DNA is TGTGCCAGCAGCAACGACAGGGTTCGGCAGTACTTC. It codes for CASSNDRVRQYF.

This clonotype showed up just a few times. This rearrangement joins TRBV28 to TRBJ2-3; a weak D match, TRBD2 (6 bases). The CDR3 extends over 16 amino acids. Between the trimmed V and J ends, which lost 8 bases and 4 bases, there was a span of 22 bases. CDR1 and CDR2 from the germline V gene are MDHEN and SYDVKM. CDR3 protein: CASPPSGRGRADTQYF. As DNA, the CDR3 is TGTGCCAGCCCTCCTTCCGGGCGGGGTCGCGCAGATACGCAGTATTTT.

This clonotype was counted only a few times. The chain's CDR3 is CAISESAQGTETQYF. Written as DNA, the CDR3 is TGTGCCATCAGTGAGTCGGCCCAGGGCACAGAGACCCAGTACTTC. V gene TRBV10-3 combines with J gene TRBJ2-5; maybe TRBD1 (5 bases). Germline CDR1 and CDR2: ENHRY and SYGVKD. The CDR3 loop spans 15 amino acids. V lost 0 bases and J lost 4, with 12 bases in between.

This chain links TRBV7-2 with TRBJ2-7; 11 bases are a match to TRBD2. V lost 2 bases, J lost 7 bases, and 4 bases stayed unmatched. This CDR3 has 14 amino acids. CDR1 and CDR2 from the germline V gene are SGHTA and FQGNSA. In DNA form, the CDR3 reads TGTGCCAGCAGCTTAATCCTAGCGGGGGGAGAGCAGTACTTC. It translates to CASSLILAGGEQYF.

This chain uses TRBV4-3 with TRBJ1-1, with a tentative D call TRBD1 (5 bases). CDR1 and CDR2 from the germline V gene are LGHNA and YSLEER. V lost 3 bases to trimming and J lost 4 bases, with 15 bases between them. This CDR3 spans 15 amino acids. The CDR3 DNA follows: TGCGCCAGCAGCCAGCTCCTGGGGGGTGGCACTGAAGCTTTCTTT. Residues: CASSQLLGGGTEAFF.

In this sample, this clonotype turned up many times. The chain recombines TRBV6-2 or TRBV6-3 with TRBJ1-1; D possibly corresponds to TRBD1 (6 bases). V was clipped by 10 bases and J by 1 base, with 16 bases between them. CDR1 and CDR2 (germline): MNHEY, SVGEGT. This CDR3 is built from 14 residues. The CDR3 protein is CATQTGTRNTEAFF. CDR3 nucleotide sequence: TGTGCCACGCAGACCGGGACACGGAACACTGAAGCTTTCTTT.

This clonotype appeared many times. The chain couples TRBV7-2 to TRBJ2-2; 8 nucleotides line up with TRBD1. This CDR3 has 16 residues. Trimming took 5 bases from V and 0 from J; bases not matched to a gene: 5. Germline CDR1 SGHTA, CDR2 FQGNSA. The CDR3 region is CASSKMDRANTGELFF. CDR3 sequence (DNA): TGTGCCAGCAGCAAGATGGACAGGGCGAACACCGGGGAGCTGTTTTTT.

This clonotype has at least ten counts. The chain joins TRBV28 to TRBJ1-2; D gene uncertain. The V and J ends lost 7 bases and 4 bases respectively, with 10 bases between them. Germline lookup yields CDR1 MDHEN and CDR2 SYDVKM. This CDR3 is built from 12 residues. The chain's CDR3 is CASIKWGYGYTF. As DNA, the CDR3 is TGTGCCAGCATCAAATGGGGCTATGGCTACACCTTC.

The table lists this clonotype with many counts. The chain couples TRBV5-1 to TRBJ2-1; no clear D. CDR3 length: 13 amino acids. The germline V gene has CDR1 SGHRS and CDR2 YFSETQ. V was pared by 4 bases and J by 9 bases, with 14 bases between. The CDR3 protein is CASSLVKISEQFF. Here the CDR3 DNA reads TGCGCCAGCAGCCTAGTGAAGATCAGTGAGCAGTTCTTC.

At least ten counts were recorded for this clonotype. This chain joins TRBV6-2 or TRBV6-3 and TRBJ2-5, with 10 nucleotides matching TRBD1. This CDR3 has 14 residues. Germline CDR1 MNHEY, CDR2 SVGEGT. J was trimmed by 5 bases and V by 5 bases; bases with no gene match: 5. The CDR3 sequence is CASSIDRGLETQYF. The DNA of the CDR3 is TGTGCCAGCAGTATCGACAGGGGGCTGGAGACCCAGTACTTC.

The chain is built from TRBV5-1 and TRBJ2-2; the match to TRBD1 covers 7 bases. J was trimmed by 2 bases and V by 0 bases; bases with no gene match: 4. This CDR3 spans 16 amino acids. The germline CDR1 and CDR2 sequences are SGHRS and YFSETQ. CDR3 bases: TGCGCCAGCAGCTTGGCCTGGGACAGAAACACCGGGGAGCTGTTTTTT. This gives the protein CASSLAWDRNTGELFF.

This clonotype was seen repeatedly, ten times or more. The V gene is TRBV9, the J gene TRBJ2-2; 11 positions match TRBD2. V lost 6 bases, J lost 4 bases, and 8 bases stayed unmatched. Germline CDR1 is SGDLS and CDR2 is YYNGEE. The CDR3 is 16 residues long. The CDR3 region has the DNA TGTGCCAGCACCACTAGCGGGAGTTTGGCCACCGGGGAGCTGTTTTTT. Amino acids: CASTTSGSLATGELFF.

This clonotype was detected ten times or more. This rearrangement joins TRBV7-2 to TRBJ2-7; D uncertain. Germline assignment: CDR1 SGHTA and CDR2 FQGNSA. V was pared by 0 bases and J by 2 bases, with 11 bases between. The CDR3 consists of 15 residues. DNA for the CDR3: TGTGCCAGCAGCTTAGCGAGCAGCTCTACCTACGAGCAGTACTTC. Its protein product is CASSLASSSTYEQYF.